The 12 T cell receptor beta chains given below trace back to one sample, sequenced in a study of PD-1 blockade in classical Hodgkin lymphoma. Every patient was affected by relapse after autologous stem cell transplantation, while exposure to brentuximab vedotin was not uniform. This table comes from immunoSEQ multiplex PCR, and its TCRdb copy is limited to in-frame clones, with some not included. Of approximately 98,000 clones listed, 89% are singletons. The input for sequencing was peripheral blood mononuclear cells (PBMCs), taken before the second cycle of nivolumab. The receptors originated from a human donor with classical Hodgkin lymphoma.

V and J are TRBV5-8 and TRBJ1-4; TRBD1 matches 10 bases. With V trimmed by 0 bases and J by 7 bases, 6 bases remained unmatched. Germline lookup yields CDR1 SGHTS and CDR2 YDEGEE. This CDR3 is built from 16 residues. The DNA of the CDR3 is TGTGCCAGCAGCTTGGGACAGGGGGCGCTGGGTGAAAAACTGTTTTTT. Its protein product is CASSLGQGALGEKLFF. Variable domain in full (rest from reference TRBV5-8 and TRBJ1-4): EAGVTQSPTHLIKTRGQQATLRCSPISGHTSVYWYQQALGLGLQFLLWYDEGEERNRGNFPPRFSGRQFPNYSSELNVNALELEDSALYLCASSLGQGALGEKLFFGSGTQLSVL.

V is TRBV18 and J is TRBJ1-2; TRBD1 agrees at 8 bases. Germline V gene sequence: CDR1 KGHSH, CDR2 LQKENI. This CDR3 spans 17 amino acids. V lost 4 bases, J lost 5 bases, and 15 bases stayed unmatched. CDR3: CASSLDPRTGLWYGYTF. CDR3 DNA sequence: TGTGCCAGCTCACTGGACCCCCGGACAGGGCTTTGGTATGGCTACACCTTC. Supplemented by reference TRBV18 and TRBJ1-2, the full variable domain reads NAGVMQNPRHLVRRRGQEARLRCSPMKGHSHVYWYRQLPEEGLKFMVYLQKENIIDESGMPKERFSAEFPKEGPSILRIQQVVRGDSAAYFCASSLDPRTGLWYGYTFGSGTRLTVV.

The J gene is TRBJ1-4, the V gene TRBV19; TRBD1 is a possible D gene (6 bases). Germline assignment: CDR1 LNHDA and CDR2 SQIVND (reference sequence). This CDR3 has 15 residues. With 6 bases removed from V and 7 bases from J, the gap between germline ends came to 18 bases. CDR3 loop: CASRDPGHLIEKLFF. The CDR3 nucleotides read TGTGCCAGTAGGGACCCGGGACACCTGATTGAAAAACTGTTTTTT.

The chain combines TRBV6-5 with TRBJ1-5; maybe TRBD1 (5 bases). This CDR3 comprises 15 residues. Germline-derived CDR1 and CDR2 are MNHEY and SVGAGI. V was cut by 6 bases and J by 0 bases, with 12 bases left in between. This CDR3 is CASSPYQGSNQPQHF. The CDR3 bases are TGTGCCAGCAGCCCCTACCAGGGTAGCAATCAGCCCCAGCATTTT.

The chain combines TRBV7-2 with TRBJ1-4, with D possibly matching TRBD1 (5 bases). The V end lost 1 base, the J end lost 7 bases, and 7 bases lay between the germline ends. CDR1 is SGHTA, CDR2 FQGNSA, per germline. The CDR3 has 13 residues. As DNA, the CDR3 is TGTGCCAGCAGCTTAGGTACAGGTGAAAAACTGTTTTTT. Residues: CASSLGTGEKLFF.

This chain uses TRBV6-6 with TRBJ2-3; D possibly corresponds to TRBD2 (6 bases). Looked up from germline, CDR1 is MNHNY and CDR2 is SVGAGI (reference sequence). The CDR3 has 14 residues. The V end lost 7 bases, the J end lost 3 bases, and 14 bases lay between the germline ends. CDR3 sequence: CASTWGGVTDTQYF. CDR3 DNA: TGTGCCAGCACCTGGGGCGGGGTGACAGATACGCAGTATTTT.

The chain combines TRBV2 with TRBJ2-1, with 15 positions matching TRBD2. The J segment lost 7 bases and the V segment lost 6 bases, leaving 10 bases of the junction unmatched. The CDR3 runs 17 residues. Germline V lookup: CDR1 SNHLY, CDR2 FYNNEI. CDR3 nucleotide sequence: TGTGCCAGCAGGGTCGGGACTAGCGGGAGGTTGGGGAATGAGCAGTTCTTC. This codes for CASRVGTSGRLGNEQFF.

The CDR3 DNA is TGTGCCAGCAGCCCCCGGGCTAGCGGGGATTACAATGAGCAGTTCTTC. It encodes CASSPRASGDYNEQFF. The chain uses TRBV7-9 and TRBJ2-1; 9 bases map to TRBD2. Germline assignment: CDR1 SEHNR and CDR2 FQNEAQ (reference sequence). V dropped 5 bases and J dropped 4; count of bases not matched to a gene: 9. The CDR3 is 16 residues long.

This chain uses TRBV5-1 with TRBJ2-1; D is uncertain. The CDR3 is 13 amino acids. The V gene lost 4 bases and the J gene lost 0 bases, with 5 bases spanning the gap. Germline V CDR1 and CDR2: SGHRS, YFSETQ. Here the CDR3 reads CASSAHSYNEQFF. The DNA for the CDR3 is TGCGCCAGCAGCGCGCACTCCTACAATGAGCAGTTCTTC.

This clone has only a few counts. The V call is TRBV27, the J call TRBJ1-2; maybe TRBD1 (5 bases). Germline V CDR1 and CDR2: MNHEY, SMNVEV (reference sequence). The CDR3 spans 14 residues. V shed 5 bases and J shed 3 bases, with 13 bases lying between them. The CDR3 sequence is CASSIGTDYYGYTF. CDR3 nucleotide sequence: TGTGCCAGCAGTATCGGGACGGACTACTATGGCTACACCTTC.

This rearrangement joins TRBV5-4 to TRBJ1-2, with 9 bases identical to TRBD1. CDR1 is SGHNT, CDR2 YYREEE, per germline (reference sequence). CDR3 length: 14 amino acids. With V trimmed by 4 bases and J by 4 bases, 5 bases remained unmatched. CDR3 protein: CASSPGQGPYGYTF. Written as DNA, the CDR3 is TGTGCCAGCAGCCCGGGACAGGGCCCCTATGGCTACACCTTC.

The chain uses TRBV19 and TRBJ1-1; tentatively, D is TRBD1 (5 bases). The CDR3 is 13 amino acids. V was clipped by 8 bases and J by 1 base, with 11 bases between them. Germline V CDR1 and CDR2: LNHDA, SQIVND (reference sequence). The CDR3: CASAPTANTEAFF. The CDR3 DNA reads TGTGCCAGTGCTCCGACAGCGAACACTGAAGCTTTCTTT. Full variable domain (remainder filled in from reference TRBV19 and TRBJ1-1): DGGITQSPKYLFRKEGQNVTLSCEQNLNHDAMYWYRQDPGQGLRLIYYSQIVNDFQKGDIAEGYSVSREKKESFPLTVTSAQKNPTAFYLCASAPTANTEAFFGQGTRLTVV.